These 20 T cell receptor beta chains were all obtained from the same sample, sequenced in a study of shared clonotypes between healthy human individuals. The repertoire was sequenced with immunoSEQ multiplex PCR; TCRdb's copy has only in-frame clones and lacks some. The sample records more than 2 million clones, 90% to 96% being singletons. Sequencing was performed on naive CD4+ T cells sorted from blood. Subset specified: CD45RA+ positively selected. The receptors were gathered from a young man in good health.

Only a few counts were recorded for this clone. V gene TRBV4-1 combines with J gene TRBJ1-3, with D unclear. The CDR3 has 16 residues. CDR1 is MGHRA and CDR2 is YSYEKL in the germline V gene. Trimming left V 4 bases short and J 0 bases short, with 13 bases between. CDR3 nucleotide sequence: TGCGCCAGCAGCCCGGTGAGTGGATACTCTGGAAACACCATATATTTT. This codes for CASSPVSGYSGNTIYF.

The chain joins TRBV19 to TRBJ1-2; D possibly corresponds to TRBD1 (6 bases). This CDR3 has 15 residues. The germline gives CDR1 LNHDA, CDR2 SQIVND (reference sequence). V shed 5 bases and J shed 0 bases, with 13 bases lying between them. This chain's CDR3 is CASSATDRSNYGYTF. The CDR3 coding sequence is TGTGCCAGTAGTGCAACGGACAGATCTAACTATGGCTACACCTTC.

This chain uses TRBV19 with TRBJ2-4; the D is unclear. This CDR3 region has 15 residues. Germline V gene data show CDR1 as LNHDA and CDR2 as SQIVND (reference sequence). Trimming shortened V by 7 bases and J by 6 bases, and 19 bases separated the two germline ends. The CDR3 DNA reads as TGTGCCAGTACCAAACCCTGGGGTTCGGGAAACATTCAGTACTTC. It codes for CASTKPWGSGNIQYF. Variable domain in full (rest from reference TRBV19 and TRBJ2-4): DGGITQSPKYLFRKEGQNVTLSCEQNLNHDAMYWYRQDPGQGLRLIYYSQIVNDFQKGDIAEGYSVSREKKESFPLTVTSAQKNPTAFYLCASTKPWGSGNIQYFGAGTRLSVL.

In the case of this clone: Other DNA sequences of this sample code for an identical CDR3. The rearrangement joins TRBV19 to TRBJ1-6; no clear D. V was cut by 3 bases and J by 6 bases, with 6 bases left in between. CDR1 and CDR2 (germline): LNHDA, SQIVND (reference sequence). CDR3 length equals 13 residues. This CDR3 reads CASSIGLNSPLHF. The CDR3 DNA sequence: TGTGCCAGTAGTATCGGTCTTAATTCACCCCTCCACTTT.

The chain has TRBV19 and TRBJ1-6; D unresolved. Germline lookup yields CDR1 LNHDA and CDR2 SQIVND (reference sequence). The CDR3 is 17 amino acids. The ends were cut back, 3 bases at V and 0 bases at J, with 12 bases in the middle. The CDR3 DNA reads TGTGCCAGTAGTATCGCCCACCACAGCTCCTATAATTCACCCCTCCACTTT. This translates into CASSIAHHSSYNSPLHF. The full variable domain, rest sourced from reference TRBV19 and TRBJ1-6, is DGGITQSPKYLFRKEGQNVTLSCEQNLNHDAMYWYRQDPGQGLRLIYYSQIVNDFQKGDIAEGYSVSREKKESFPLTVTSAQKNPTAFYLCASSIAHHSSYNSPLHFGNGTRLTVT.

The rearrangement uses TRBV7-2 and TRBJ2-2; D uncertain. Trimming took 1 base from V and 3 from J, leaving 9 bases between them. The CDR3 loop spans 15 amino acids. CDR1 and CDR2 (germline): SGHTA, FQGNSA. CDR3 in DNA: TGTGCCAGCAGCTTAGTGGCGGCGGACACCGGGGAGCTGTTTTTT. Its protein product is CASSLVAADTGELFF.

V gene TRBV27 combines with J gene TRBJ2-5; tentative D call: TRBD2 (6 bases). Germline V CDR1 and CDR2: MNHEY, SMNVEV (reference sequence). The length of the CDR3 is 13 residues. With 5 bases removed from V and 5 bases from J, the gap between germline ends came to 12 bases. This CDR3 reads CASSARSGETQYF. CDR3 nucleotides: TGTGCCAGCAGTGCTAGGAGCGGGGAGACCCAGTACTTC.

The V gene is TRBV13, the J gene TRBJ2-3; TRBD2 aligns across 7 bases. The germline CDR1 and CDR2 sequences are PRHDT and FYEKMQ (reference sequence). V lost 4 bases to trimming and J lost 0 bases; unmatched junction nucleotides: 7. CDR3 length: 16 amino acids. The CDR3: CASSSWDYVSTDTQYF. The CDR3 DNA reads TGTGCCAGCAGCTCGTGGGACTACGTCAGCACAGATACGCAGTATTTT.

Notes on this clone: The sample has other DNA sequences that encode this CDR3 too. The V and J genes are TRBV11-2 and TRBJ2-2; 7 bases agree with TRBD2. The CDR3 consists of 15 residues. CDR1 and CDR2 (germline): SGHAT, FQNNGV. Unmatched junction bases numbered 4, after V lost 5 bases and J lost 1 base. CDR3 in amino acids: CASSPGTKNTGELFF. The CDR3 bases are TGTGCCAGCAGCCCGGGGACTAAGAACACCGGGGAGCTGTTTTTT.

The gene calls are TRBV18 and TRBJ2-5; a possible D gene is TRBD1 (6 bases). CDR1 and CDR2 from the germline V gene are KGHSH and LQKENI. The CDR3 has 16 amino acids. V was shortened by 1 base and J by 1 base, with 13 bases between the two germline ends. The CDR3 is CASSPLDRRSQETQYF. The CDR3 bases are TGTGCCAGCTCACCACTAGACAGGAGAAGCCAAGAGACCCAGTACTTC. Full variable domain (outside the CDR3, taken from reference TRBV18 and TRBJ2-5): NAGVMQNPRHLVRRRGQEARLRCSPMKGHSHVYWYRQLPEEGLKFMVYLQKENIIDESGMPKERFSAEFPKEGPSILRIQQVVRGDSAAYFCASSPLDRRSQETQYFGPGTRLLVL.

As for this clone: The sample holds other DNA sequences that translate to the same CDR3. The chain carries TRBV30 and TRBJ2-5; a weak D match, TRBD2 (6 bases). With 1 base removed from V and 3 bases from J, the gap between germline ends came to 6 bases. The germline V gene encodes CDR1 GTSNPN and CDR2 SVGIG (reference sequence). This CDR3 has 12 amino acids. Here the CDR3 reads CAWSAGEETQYF. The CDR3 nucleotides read TGTGCCTGGAGTGCGGGGGAAGAGACCCAGTACTTC.

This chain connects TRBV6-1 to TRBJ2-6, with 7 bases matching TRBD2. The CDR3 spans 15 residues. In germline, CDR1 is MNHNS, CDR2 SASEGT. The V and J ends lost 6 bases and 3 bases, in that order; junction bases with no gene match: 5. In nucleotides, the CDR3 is TGTGCCAGCAGATTGAGCGGGGTTGGGGCCAACGTCCTGACTTTC. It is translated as CASRLSGVGANVLTF.

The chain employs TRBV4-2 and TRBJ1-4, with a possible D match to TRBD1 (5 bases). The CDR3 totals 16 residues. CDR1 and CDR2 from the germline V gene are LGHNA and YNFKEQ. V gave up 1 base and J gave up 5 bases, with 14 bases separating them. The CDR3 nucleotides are TGTGCCAGCAGCCAAGGATCTGGGACGGACAATGAAAAACTGTTTTTT. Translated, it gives CASSQGSGTDNEKLFF.

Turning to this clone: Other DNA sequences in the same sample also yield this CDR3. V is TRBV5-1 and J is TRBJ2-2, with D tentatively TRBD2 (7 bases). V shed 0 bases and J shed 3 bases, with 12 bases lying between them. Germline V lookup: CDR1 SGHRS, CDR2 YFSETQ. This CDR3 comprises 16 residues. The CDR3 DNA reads TGCGCCAGCAGCTTGGACGGGGGGCGTGACACCGGGGAGCTGTTTTTT. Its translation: CASSLDGGRDTGELFF.

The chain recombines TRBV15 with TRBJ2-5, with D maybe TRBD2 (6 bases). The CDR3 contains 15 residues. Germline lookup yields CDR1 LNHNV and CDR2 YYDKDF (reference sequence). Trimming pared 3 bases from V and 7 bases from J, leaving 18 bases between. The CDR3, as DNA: TGTGCCACCAGCAGGGGGGGTAGTTCCGTCGGGACCCAGTACTTC. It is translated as CATSRGGSSVGTQYF.

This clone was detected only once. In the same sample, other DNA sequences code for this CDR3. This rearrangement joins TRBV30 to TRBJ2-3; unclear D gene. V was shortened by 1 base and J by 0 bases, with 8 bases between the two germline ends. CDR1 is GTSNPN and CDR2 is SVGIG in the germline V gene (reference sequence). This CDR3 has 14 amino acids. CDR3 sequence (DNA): TGTGCCTGGAGTGGACGGGTGAGCACAGATACGCAGTATTTT. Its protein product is CAWSGRVSTDTQYF.

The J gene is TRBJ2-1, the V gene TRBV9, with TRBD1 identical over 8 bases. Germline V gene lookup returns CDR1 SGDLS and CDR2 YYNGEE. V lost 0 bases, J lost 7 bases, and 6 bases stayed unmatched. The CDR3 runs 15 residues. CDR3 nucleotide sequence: TGTGCCAGCAGCGTAGAGAGCAGGGGGCTTAATGAGCAGTTCTTC. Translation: CASSVESRGLNEQFF.

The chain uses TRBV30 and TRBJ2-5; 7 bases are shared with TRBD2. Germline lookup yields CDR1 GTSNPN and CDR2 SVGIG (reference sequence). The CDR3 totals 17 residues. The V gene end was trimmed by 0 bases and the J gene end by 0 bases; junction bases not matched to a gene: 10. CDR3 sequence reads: CAWSVGGGGAYQETQYF. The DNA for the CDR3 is TGTGCCTGGAGTGTGGGAGGCGGGGGAGCGTACCAAGAGACCCAGTACTTC.

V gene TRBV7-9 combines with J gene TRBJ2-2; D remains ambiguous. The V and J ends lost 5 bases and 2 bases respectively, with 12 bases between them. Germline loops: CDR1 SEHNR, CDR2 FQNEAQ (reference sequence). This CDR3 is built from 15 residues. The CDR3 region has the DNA TGTGCCAGCAGCCCCCGGGCACGCAACACCGGGGAGCTGTTTTTT. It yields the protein CASSPRARNTGELFF.

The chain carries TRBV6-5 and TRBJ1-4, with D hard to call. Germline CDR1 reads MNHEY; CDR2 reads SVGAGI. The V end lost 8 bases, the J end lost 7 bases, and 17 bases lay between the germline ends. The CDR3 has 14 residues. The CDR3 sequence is CASGWAGRGEKLFF. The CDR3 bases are TGTGCCAGCGGCTGGGCAGGACGGGGTGAAAAACTGTTTTTT.